The 5 T cell receptor beta chains reported below all come from one sample, sequenced in a study of T cells after yellow fever vaccination. Via MiXCR, TCRdb re-called the 5' RACE reads, giving one row per CDR3 protein. The sample consists of more than 300,000 distinct CDR3 sequences, approximately 12% of them appearing once. The sequencing used CD4+ T cells sorted from PBMCs, collected 45 days after the yellow fever booster vaccination. The receptor source for this set is a man between 18 and 35 years old who received the YFV17D yellow fever vaccine.

The table lists this clonotype with a few counts. V gene TRBV5-1 combines with J gene TRBJ1-2; D uncertain. This CDR3 has 14 residues. The V end lost 4 bases, the J end lost 0 bases, and 10 bases lay between the germline ends. Germline V gives CDR1 SGHRS, CDR2 YFSETQ. CDR3 nucleotide sequence: TGCGCCAGCAGCCCTGACGGGGCTAACTATGGCTACACCTTC. Protein: CASSPDGANYGYTF.

V gene TRBV19 combines with J gene TRBJ1-4; D ambiguous. The CDR3 sequence is 13 residues long. V was cut by 8 bases and J by 1 base, with 8 bases left in between. Per germline, CDR1 LNHDA and CDR2 SQIVND (reference sequence). The CDR3, as DNA: TGTGCCAGTGCGACACAAACTAATGAAAAACTGTTTTTT. Translating it yields CASATQTNEKLFF.

This chain links TRBV9 with TRBJ2-1, with D possibly TRBD1 on 6 matching bases. CDR1 is SGDLS and CDR2 is YYNGEE in the germline V gene. The CDR3 spans 15 residues. Trimming took off 4 bases at V and 6 bases at J, with 17 bases between the two ends. The CDR3 DNA is TGTGCCAGCAGCAAAACAGGGTTGCTTAGCAATGAGCAGTTCTTC. Translation: CASSKTGLLSNEQFF.

There are a few counts of this clonotype. The CDR3 DNA sequence: TGTGCCACCGTACAGGGGGCTGGTAATGAGCAGTTCTTC. Amino acids: CATVQGAGNEQFF. The chain combines TRBV28 with TRBJ2-1; TRBD1 matches at 9 bases. J was trimmed by 7 bases and V by 10 bases; bases with no gene match: 8. Per germline, CDR1 MDHEN and CDR2 SYDVKM. The CDR3 is made up of 13 amino acids.

The gene calls are TRBV18 and TRBJ2-3, with TRBD1 matching over 7 bases. This CDR3 is built from 15 residues. The germline gives CDR1 KGHSH, CDR2 LQKENI. Trimming at V came to 5 bases and at J to 1 base, leaving 6 bases not matched to a gene. As DNA, the CDR3 is TGTGCCAGCTCATCCTTAGGGGGCCGCACAGATACGCAGTATTTT. Its protein is CASSSLGGRTDTQYF.